This is a list of T cell receptor beta chains from one sample in a study of spatial heterogeneity in lung cancer. TCRdb reanalysed the 5' RACE reads using MiXCR and keeps one entry per CDR3 protein. The table lists about 39,000 distinct CDR3 sequences, roughly 3% of them singletons, with 35% to 40% in the top ten. The sample consisted of normal lung tissue next to the tumor, taken at surgery. Receptor source: a male donor with early-stage non-small cell lung cancer. Each CDR3 is given with its conserved first and last residue. The D gene is left open where the match is weak. Rows give clone size only sometimes, using once, few, many, or a class for an expanded clone.

many,TRBV3-1,TRBJ2-6,NA,CASSHVQGAGVLTF,TGTGCCAGCAGCCATGTCCAGGGTGCGGGGGTCCTGACTTTC
few,TRBV9,TRBJ1-6,NA,CASSQGQDSPLHF,TGTGCCAGCAGCCAGGGGCAGGATTCACCCCTCCACTTT
many,TRBV2,TRBJ1-5,NA,CASSRQAFLQGPQHF,TGTGCCAGCAGTAGGCAGGCGTTCCTACAGGGGCCCCAGCATTTT
many,TRBV6-6,TRBJ1-2,NA,CASSSGEGYTF,TGTGCCAGCAGCTCCGGGGAAGGCTACACCTTC
many,TRBV6-5,TRBJ2-5,NA,CASRQGNQETQYF,TGTGCCAGCAGACAGGGTAACCAAGAGACCCAGTACTTC
many,TRBV3-1,TRBJ1-6,NA,CASSQGAGRDSPLHF,TGTGCCAGCAGCCAAGGAGCGGGACGGGATTCACCCCTCCACTTT
NA,TRBV4-2,TRBJ1-5,NA,CASSTSEGRLHQPQHF,TGTGCCAGCAGCACTTCCGAGGGCAGGCTCCATCAGCCCCAGCATTTT
many,TRBV7-8,TRBJ1-2,NA,CASSFRDGYGYTF,TGTGCCAGCAGCTTCCGGGACGGCTATGGCTACACCTTC
many,TRBV3-1,TRBJ1-1,NA,CASSRSGFAFF,TGTGCCAGCAGCCGGTCGGGTTTTGCTTTCTTT
many,TRBV28,TRBJ1-5,NA,CASSWDVFQPQHF,TGTGCCAGCAGTTGGGACGTTTTTCAGCCCCAGCATTTT
many,TRBV4-1,TRBJ2-5,NA,CASSQDKGFQETQYF,TGCGCCAGCAGCCAAGATAAGGGCTTTCAGGAGACCCAGTACTTC
many,TRBV6-2/TRBV6-3,TRBJ2-1,NA,CASSYSFYRSSYNEQFF,TGTGCCAGCAGTTACTCCTTTTACAGGAGCTCCTACAATGAGCAGTTCTTC
medium-sized,TRBV7-9,TRBJ2-7,NA,CASSLLAPEQYF,TGTGCCAGCAGCTTATTGGCCCCCGAGCAGTACTTC
many,TRBV6-2/TRBV6-3,TRBJ2-3,TRBD2,CASSPQPPLAGTTDTQYF,TGTGCCAGCAGTCCCCAACCCCCACTAGCGGGAACCACAGATACGCAGTATTTT
many,TRBV20-1,TRBJ2-3,TRBD2,CSASTSGGYTDTQYF,TGCAGTGCTAGTACTAGCGGGGGTTACACAGATACGCAGTATTTT
many,TRBV27,TRBJ1-1,NA,CASRVGGPGTEAFF,TGTGCCAGCAGAGTCGGCGGACCCGGCACTGAAGCTTTCTTT
many,TRBV5-5,TRBJ1-5,TRBD1,CASSQGADQPQHF,TGTGCCAGCAGCCAGGGGGCTGATCAACCCCAGCATTTT
medium-sized,TRBV24-1,TRBJ2-1,TRBD2,CATGGREWNEQFF,TGTGCCACAGGCGGGCGGGAGTGGAATGAGCAGTTCTTC
many,TRBV7-3,TRBJ2-2,TRBD2,CASRETSFGGELFF,TGTGCCAGCAGGGAGACTAGCTTCGGCGGGGAGCTGTTTTTT
many,TRBV12-3/TRBV12-4,TRBJ1-1,TRBD1,CASTAGQNGEAFF,TGTGCCAGCACCGCGGGACAGAACGGTGAAGCTTTCTTT
many,TRBV20-1,TRBJ1-6,NA,CSARDPRTTQNSPLHF,TGCAGTGCTAGAGACCCGAGGACGACTCAAAATTCACCCCTCCACTTT
few,TRBV12-3/TRBV12-4,TRBJ2-5,TRBD2,CASSFAGGGETQYF,TGTGCCAGCAGTTTCGCGGGGGGTGGAGAGACCCAGTACTTC
many,TRBV4-3,TRBJ2-3,TRBD2,CASSQQTSRDTQYF,TGCGCCAGCAGCCAACAGACTAGCCGAGATACGCAGTATTTT
many,TRBV28,TRBJ2-2,TRBD2,CASTRGTSDTGELFF,TGTGCCAGCACTAGGGGGACTAGCGATACCGGGGAGCTGTTTTTT
many,TRBV12-3/TRBV12-4,TRBJ1-4,NA,CASSLGTQDEKLFF,TGTGCCAGCAGTTTAGGGACTCAGGATGAAAAACTGTTTTTT